The TCR beta chain under discussion was sequenced for a study of T cell responses to AZD1222 COVID-19 vaccine. With regard to this clone: Its antigen is unidentified.

Germline V gene sequence: CDR1 SGHNT, CDR2 YYREEE (reference sequence). V gave up 0 bases and J gave up 6 bases; unmatched junction bases: 7. This CDR3 is built from 16 residues. General study points: Nearly half of spike-specific TCRs reportedly target variant regions that are unmutated in the B.1.351 and B.1.1.7 variants.

TCRdb keeps only in-frame clones here, not all; method: immunoSEQ multiplex PCR. In the table there are about 180,000 clones, 88% of which are singletons. The gene calls are TRBV5-4 and TRBJ2-2; 8 bases are shared with TRBD1. The sequencing here drew on peripheral blood, taken 28 days after the second AZD1222 dose. This sequence was found in an adult who received the AZD1222 COVID-19 vaccine. The CDR3 loop reads CASSLAETGDSGELFF. The DNA of the CDR3 is TGTGCCAGCAGCTTGGCAGAGACAGGGGATTCCGGGGAGCTGTTTTTT.